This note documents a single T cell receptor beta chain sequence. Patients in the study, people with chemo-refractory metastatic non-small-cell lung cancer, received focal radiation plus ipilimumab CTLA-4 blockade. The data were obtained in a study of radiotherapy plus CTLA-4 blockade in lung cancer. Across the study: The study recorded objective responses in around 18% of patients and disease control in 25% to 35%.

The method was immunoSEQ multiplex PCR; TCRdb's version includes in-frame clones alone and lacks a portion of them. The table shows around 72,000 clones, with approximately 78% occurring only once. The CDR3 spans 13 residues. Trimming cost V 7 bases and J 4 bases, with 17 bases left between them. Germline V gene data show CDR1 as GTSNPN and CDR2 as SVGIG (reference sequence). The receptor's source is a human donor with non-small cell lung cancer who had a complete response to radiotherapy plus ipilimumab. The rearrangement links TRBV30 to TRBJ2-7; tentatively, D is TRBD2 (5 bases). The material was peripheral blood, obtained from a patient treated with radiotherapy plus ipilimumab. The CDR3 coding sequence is TGTGCCTCCTCGGTCGGGGTCGGGTACGAGCAGTACGTC. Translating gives CASSVGVGYEQYV.